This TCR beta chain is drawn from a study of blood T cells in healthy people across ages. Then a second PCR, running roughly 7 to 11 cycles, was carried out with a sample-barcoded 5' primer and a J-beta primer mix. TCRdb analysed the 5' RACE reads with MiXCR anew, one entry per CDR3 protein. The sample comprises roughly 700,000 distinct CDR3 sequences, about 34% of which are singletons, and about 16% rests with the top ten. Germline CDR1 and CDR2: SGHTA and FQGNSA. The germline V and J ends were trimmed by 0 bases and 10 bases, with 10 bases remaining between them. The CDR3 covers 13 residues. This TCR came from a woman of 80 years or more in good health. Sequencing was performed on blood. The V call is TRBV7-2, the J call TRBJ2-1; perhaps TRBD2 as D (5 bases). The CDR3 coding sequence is TGTGCCAGCAGCTTAGCCGGACTTTGGGAGCAGTTCTTC. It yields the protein CASSLAGLWEQFF.